The sequence of this T cell receptor beta chain was determined in a study of PD-1 blockade in classical Hodgkin lymphoma. Study summary: Every 2 weeks, patients got 3 mg/kg intravenous nivolumab. Study conclusions and caveats: When set against healthy donors, newly diagnosed patients were reported to show lower baseline TCR diversity. The drivers behind the repertoire differences, possibly disease activity or prior therapy, remain undefined. The diversity seen at baseline in complete responders resembled that of newly diagnosed patients.

The sample's time point: cycle 4 day 1 (C4D1), after less than seven weeks of nivolumab. Every patient was affected by relapse after autologous stem cell transplantation, while exposure to brentuximab vedotin was not uniform. The V and J ends lost 6 bases and 9 bases respectively, with 14 bases between them. Germline V gives CDR1 MNHEY, CDR2 SMNVEV (reference sequence). The CDR3 contains 12 residues. Profiling relied on immunoSEQ multiplex PCR, and the TCRdb table lists in-frame clones only, not all of them. The sample holds 15,000 to 20,000 clones, about 77% seen once. With regard to this clone: Its target is unknown.

The sequencing here drew on peripheral blood mononuclear cells (PBMCs), taken before the fourth cycle of nivolumab. The V gene is TRBV27, the J gene TRBJ1-1; a weak D match, TRBD1 (6 bases). This receptor was obtained from a human donor with classical Hodgkin lymphoma. CDR3 amino acids: CASSRGQNQAFF. CDR3 bases: TGTGCCAGCAGCCGTGGACAGAATCAAGCTTTCTTT.